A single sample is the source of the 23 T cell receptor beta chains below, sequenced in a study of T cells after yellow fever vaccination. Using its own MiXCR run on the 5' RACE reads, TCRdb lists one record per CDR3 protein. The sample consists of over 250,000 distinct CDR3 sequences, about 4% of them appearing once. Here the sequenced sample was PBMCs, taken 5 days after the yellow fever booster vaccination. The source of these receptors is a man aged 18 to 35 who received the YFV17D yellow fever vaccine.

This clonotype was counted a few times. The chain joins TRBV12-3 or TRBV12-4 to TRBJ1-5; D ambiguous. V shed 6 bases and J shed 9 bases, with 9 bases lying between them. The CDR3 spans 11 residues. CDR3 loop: CASSGSGPQHF. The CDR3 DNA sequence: TGTGCCAGCAGCGGGTCGGGGCCCCAGCATTTT.

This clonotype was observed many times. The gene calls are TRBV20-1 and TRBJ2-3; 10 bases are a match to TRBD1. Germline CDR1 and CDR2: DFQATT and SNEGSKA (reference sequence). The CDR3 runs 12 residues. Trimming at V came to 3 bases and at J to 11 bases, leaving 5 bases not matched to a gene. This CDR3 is CSARTGGPLQYF. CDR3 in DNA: TGCAGTGCTAGGACAGGGGGCCCCCTGCAGTATTTT.

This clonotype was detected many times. CDR3 coding DNA: TGTGCCAGCAGCCCTGGGGACAGGGAGACCACCTTC. The encoded protein is CASSPGDRETTF. The chain joins TRBV12-3 or TRBV12-4 to TRBJ1-2, with 9 bases fitting TRBD1. The length of the CDR3 is 12 residues. V was clipped by 6 bases and J by 13 bases; unmatched bases: 9.

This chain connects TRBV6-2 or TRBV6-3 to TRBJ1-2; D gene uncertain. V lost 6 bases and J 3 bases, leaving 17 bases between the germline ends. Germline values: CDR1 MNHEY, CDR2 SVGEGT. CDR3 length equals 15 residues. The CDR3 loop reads CASSHDEGGDYGYTF. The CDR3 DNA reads TGTGCCAGCAGCCACGACGAGGGAGGTGACTATGGCTACACCTTC.

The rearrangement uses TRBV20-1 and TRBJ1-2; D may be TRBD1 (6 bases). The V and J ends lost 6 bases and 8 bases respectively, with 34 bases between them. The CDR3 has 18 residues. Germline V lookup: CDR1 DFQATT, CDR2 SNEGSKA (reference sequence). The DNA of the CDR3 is TGCAGTGCGACAGGACTAAGGGACACCCGGCTAGTGGGGGCGGGCTACACCTTC. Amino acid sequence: CSATGLRDTRLVGAGYTF.

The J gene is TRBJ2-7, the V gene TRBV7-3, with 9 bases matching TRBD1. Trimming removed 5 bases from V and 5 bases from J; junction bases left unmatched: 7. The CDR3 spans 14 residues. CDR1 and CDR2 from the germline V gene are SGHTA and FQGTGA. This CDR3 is CASSPQGANDEQYF. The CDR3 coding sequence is TGTGCCAGCAGCCCACAGGGGGCTAACGACGAGCAGTACTTC.

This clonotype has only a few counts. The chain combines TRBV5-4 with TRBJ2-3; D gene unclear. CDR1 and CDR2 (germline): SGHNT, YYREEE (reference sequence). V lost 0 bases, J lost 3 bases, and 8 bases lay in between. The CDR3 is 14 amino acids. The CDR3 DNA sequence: TGTGCCAGCAGCTTGGAGGCAGGAACAGATACGCAGTATTTT. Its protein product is CASSLEAGTDTQYF.

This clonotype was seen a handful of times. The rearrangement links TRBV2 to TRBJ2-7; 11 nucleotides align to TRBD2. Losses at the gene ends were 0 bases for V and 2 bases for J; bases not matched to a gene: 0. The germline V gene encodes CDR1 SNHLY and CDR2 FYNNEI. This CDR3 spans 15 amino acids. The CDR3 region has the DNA TGTGCCAGCAGTGAAGCGGGACTAGCGGCCTACGAGCAGTACTTC. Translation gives CASSEAGLAAYEQYF.

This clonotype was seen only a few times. As DNA, the CDR3 is TGTGCCAGCAGCCGTCCGGGGGGGAGACGGGAAAAACTGTTTTTT. Its protein is CASSRPGGRREKLFF. The gene calls are TRBV7-9 and TRBJ1-4; D perhaps matches TRBD1 (5 bases). The CDR3 covers 15 residues. V was clipped by 5 bases and J by 8 bases, with 18 bases between them. Germline V gene sequence: CDR1 SEHNR, CDR2 FQNEAQ (reference sequence).

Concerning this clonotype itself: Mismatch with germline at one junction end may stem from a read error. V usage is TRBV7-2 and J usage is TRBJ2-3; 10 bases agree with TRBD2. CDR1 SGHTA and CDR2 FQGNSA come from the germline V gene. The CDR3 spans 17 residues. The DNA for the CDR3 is TGTGCCAGCAGCACCGGTTTTCGTAGCGGGGGGAAAGATGCGCAGTATTTT. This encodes CASSTGFRSGGKDAQYF.

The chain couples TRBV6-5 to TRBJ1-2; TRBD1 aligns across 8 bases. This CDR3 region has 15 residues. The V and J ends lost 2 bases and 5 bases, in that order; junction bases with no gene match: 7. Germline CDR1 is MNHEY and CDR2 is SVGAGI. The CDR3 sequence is CASSYRGQGSYGYTF. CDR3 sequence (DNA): TGTGCCAGCAGTTACCGAGGACAGGGATCATATGGCTACACCTTC.

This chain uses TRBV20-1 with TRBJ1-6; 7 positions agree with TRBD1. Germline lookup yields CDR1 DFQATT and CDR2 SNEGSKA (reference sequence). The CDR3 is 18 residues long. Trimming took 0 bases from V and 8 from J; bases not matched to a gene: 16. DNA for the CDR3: TGCAGTGCTAGAGATCAGAGACAGGGAAATCGTCCTGATTCACCCCTCCACTTT. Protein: CSARDQRQGNRPDSPLHF.

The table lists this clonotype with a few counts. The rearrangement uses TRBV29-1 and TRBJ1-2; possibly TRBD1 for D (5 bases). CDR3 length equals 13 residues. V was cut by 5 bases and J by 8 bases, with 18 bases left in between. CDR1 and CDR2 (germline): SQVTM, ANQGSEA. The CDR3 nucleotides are TGCAGCGTTTCTCCTCCAGACAGACGGGGCTACACCTTC. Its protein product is CSVSPPDRRGYTF. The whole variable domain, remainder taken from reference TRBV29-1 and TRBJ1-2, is SAVISQKPSRDICQRGTSLTIQCQVDSQVTMMFWYRQQPGQSLTLIATANQGSEATYESGFVIDKFPISRPNLTFSTLTVSNMSPEDSSIYLCSVSPPDRRGYTFGSGTRLTVV.

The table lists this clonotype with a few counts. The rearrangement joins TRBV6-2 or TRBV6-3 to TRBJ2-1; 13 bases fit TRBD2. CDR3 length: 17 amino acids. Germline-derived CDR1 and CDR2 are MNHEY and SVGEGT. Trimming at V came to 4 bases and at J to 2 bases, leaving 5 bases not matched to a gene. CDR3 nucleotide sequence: TGTGCCAGCAGTTGGAAGGGACTAGCGGGACCCTACAATGAGCAGTTCTTC. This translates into CASSWKGLAGPYNEQFF.

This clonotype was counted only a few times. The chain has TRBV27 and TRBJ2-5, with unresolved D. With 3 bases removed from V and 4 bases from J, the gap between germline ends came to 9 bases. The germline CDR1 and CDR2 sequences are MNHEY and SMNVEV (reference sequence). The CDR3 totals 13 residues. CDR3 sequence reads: CASSFGQRETQYF. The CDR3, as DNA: TGTGCCAGCAGTTTTGGGCAAAGAGAGACCCAGTACTTC.

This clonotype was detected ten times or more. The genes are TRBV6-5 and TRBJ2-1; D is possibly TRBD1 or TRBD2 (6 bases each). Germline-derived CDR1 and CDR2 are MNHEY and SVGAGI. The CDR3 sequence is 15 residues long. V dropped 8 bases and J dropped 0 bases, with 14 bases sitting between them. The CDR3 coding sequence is TGTGCCAGCGGAGGGGGGCCGAGCTCCTACAATGAGCAGTTCTTC. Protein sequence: CASGGGPSSYNEQFF.

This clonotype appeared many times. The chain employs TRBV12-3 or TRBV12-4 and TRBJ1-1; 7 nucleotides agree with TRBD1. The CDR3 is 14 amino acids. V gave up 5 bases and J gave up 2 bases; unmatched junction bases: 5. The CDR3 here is CASSKDRTNTEAFF. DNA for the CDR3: TGTGCCAGCAGTAAGGACAGGACAAACACTGAAGCTTTCTTT.

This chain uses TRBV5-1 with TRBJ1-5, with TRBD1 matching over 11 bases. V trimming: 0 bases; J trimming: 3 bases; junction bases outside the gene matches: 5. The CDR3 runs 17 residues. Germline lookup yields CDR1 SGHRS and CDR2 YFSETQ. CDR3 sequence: CASSLEGQGANNQPQHF. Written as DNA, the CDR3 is TGCGCCAGCAGCTTGGAAGGACAGGGGGCCAACAATCAGCCCCAGCATTTT.

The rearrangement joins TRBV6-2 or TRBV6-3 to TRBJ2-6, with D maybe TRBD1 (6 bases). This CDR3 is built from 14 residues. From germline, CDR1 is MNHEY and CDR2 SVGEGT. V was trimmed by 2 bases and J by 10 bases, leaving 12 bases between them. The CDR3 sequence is CASSYAGAENVLTF. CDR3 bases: TGTGCCAGCAGTTACGCAGGGGCGGAAAACGTCCTGACTTTC.

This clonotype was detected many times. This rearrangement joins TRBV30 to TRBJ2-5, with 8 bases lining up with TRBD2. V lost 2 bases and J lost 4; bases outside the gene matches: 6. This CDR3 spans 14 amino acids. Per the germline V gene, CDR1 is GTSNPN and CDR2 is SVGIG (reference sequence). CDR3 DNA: TGTGCCTGGAGTTTTAGCGGGGCCTCAGAGACCCAGTACTTC. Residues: CAWSFSGASETQYF.

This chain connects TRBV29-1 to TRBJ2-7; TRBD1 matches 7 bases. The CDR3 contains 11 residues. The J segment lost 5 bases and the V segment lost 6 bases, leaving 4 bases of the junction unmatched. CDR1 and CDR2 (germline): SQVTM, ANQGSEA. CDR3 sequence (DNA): TGCAGCGTCCCGGGGACAGACGAGCAGTACTTC. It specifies CSVPGTDEQYF.

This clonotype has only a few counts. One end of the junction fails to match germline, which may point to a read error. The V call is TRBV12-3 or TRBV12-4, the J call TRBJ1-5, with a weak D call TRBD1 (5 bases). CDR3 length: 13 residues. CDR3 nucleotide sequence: TGCGCTACTTTGGGTGGGGGTGGTCAGCCCCAGCATTTT. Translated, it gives CATLGGGGQPQHF.

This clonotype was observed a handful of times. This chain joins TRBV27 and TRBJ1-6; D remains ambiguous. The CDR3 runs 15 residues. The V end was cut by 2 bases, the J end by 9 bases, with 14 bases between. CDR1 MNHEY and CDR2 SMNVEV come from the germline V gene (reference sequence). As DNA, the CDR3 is TGTGCCAGCAGTTTAGATCCGGGCAGGAGTTCACCCCTCCACTTT. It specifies CASSLDPGRSSPLHF.